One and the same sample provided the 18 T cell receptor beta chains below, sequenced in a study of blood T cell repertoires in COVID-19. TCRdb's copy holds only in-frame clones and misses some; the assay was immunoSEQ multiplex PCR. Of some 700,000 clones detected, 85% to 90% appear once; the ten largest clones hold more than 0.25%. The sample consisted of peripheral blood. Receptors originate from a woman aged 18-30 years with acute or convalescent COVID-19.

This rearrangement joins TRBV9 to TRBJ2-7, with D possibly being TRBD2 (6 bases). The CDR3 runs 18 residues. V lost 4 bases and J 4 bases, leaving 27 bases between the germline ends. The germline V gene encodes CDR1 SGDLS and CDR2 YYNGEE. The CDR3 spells CASSLDPGSEGLLYEQYF. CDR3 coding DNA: TGTGCCAGCAGCTTAGACCCGGGATCGGAGGGTCTCCTGTACGAGCAGTACTTC.

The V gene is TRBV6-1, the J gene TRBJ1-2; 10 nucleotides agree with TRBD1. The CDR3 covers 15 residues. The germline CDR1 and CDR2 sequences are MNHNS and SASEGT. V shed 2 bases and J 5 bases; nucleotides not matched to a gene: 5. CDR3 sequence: CASSERQGAWYGYTF. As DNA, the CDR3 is TGTGCCAGCAGTGAAAGACAGGGGGCTTGGTATGGCTACACCTTC.

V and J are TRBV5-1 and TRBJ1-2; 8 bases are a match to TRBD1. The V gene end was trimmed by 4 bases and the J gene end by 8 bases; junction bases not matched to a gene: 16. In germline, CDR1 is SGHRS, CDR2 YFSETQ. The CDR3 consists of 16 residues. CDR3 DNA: TGCGCCAGCAGCCCAGCCCCTGGGACAGGCCCTTCGGGCTACACCTTC. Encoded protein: CASSPAPGTGPSGYTF.

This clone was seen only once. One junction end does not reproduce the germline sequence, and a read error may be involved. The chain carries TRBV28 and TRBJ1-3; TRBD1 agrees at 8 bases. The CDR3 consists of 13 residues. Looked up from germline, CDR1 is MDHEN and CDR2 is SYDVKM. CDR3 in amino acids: CAGRGRKGNTIYF. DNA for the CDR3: TGTGCCGGCAGGGGGCGAAAAGGAAACACCATATATTTT.

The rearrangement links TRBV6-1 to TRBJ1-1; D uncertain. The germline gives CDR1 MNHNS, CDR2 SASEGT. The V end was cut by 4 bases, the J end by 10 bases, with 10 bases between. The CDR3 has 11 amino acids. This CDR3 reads CASSGNGGAFF. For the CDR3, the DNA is TGTGCCAGCAGTGGCAACGGTGGAGCTTTCTTT.

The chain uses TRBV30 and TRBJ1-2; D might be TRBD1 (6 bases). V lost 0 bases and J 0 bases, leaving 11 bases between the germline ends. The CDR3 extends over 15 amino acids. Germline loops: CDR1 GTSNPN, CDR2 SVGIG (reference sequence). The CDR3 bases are TGTGCCTGGAGTGTCCGGACAGTTCCTAACTATGGCTACACCTTC. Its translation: CAWSVRTVPNYGYTF. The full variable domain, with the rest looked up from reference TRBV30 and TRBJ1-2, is SQTIHQWPATLVQPVGSPLSLECTVEGTSNPNLYWYRQAAGRGLQLLFYSVGIGQISSEVPQNLSASRPQDRQFILSSKKLLLSDSGFYLCAWSVRTVPNYGYTFGSGTRLTVV.

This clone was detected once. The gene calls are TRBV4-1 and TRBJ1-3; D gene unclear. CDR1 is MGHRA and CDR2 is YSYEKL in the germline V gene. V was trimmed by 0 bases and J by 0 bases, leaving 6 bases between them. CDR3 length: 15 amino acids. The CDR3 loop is CASSQERSSGNTIYF. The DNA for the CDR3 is TGCGCCAGCAGCCAAGAACGCAGCTCTGGAAACACCATATATTTT.

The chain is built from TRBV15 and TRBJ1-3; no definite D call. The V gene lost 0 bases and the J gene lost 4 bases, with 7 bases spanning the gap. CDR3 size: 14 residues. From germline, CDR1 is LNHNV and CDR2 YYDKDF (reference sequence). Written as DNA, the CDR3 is TGTGCCACCAGCAGAGATGGCGGGGGAAACACCATATATTTT. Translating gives CATSRDGGGNTIYF.

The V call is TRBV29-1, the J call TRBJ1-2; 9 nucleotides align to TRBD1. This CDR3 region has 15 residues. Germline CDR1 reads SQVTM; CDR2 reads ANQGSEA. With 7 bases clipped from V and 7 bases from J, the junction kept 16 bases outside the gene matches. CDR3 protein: CSALHTGGDAGGYTF. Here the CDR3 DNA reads TGCAGCGCTCTACATACAGGGGGCGACGCTGGTGGCTACACCTTC.

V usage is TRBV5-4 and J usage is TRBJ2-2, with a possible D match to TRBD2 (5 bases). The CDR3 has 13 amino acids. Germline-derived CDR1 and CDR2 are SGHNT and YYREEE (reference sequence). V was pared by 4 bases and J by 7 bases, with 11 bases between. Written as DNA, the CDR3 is TGTGCCAGCAGCGCGATTAGCGACGGGGAGCTGTTTTTT. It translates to CASSAISDGELFF.

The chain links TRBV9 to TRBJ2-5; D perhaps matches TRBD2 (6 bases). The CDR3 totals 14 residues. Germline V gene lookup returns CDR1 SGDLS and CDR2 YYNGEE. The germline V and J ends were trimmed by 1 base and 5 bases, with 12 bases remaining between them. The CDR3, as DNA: TGTGCCAGCAGCGTAATCCCGGGGGAGGAGACCCAGTACTTC. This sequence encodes CASSVIPGEETQYF. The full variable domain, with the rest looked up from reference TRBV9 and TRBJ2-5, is DSGVTQTPKHLITATGQRVTLRCSPRSGDLSVYWYQQSLDQGLQFLIQYYNGEERAKGNILERFSAQQFPDLHSELNLSSLELGDSALYFCASSVIPGEETQYFGPGTRLLVL.

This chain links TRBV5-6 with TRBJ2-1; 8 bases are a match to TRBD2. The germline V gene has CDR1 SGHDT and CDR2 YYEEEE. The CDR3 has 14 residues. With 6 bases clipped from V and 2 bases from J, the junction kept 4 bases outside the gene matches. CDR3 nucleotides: TGTGCCAGCACCGTAGCGGGGACCTACAATGAGCAGTTCTTC. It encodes CASTVAGTYNEQFF.

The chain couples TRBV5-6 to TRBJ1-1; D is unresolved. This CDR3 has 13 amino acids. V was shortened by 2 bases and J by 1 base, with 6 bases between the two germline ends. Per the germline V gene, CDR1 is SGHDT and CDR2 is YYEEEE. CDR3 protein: CASSFGANTEAFF. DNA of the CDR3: TGTGCCAGCAGCTTCGGTGCGAACACTGAAGCTTTCTTT. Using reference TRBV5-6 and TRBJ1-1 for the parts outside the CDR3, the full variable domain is DAGVTQSPTHLIKTRGQQVTLRCSPKSGHDTVSWYQQALGQGPQFIFQYYEEEERQRGNFPDRFSGHQFPNYSSELNVNALLLGDSALYLCASSFGANTEAFFGQGTRLTVV.

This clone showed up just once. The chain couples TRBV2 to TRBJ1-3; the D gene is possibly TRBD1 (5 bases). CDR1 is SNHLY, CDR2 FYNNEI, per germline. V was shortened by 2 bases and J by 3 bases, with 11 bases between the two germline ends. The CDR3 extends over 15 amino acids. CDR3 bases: TGTGCCAGCAGTGAAAATGGGGCGCTTGGAAACACCATATATTTT. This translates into CASSENGALGNTIYF.

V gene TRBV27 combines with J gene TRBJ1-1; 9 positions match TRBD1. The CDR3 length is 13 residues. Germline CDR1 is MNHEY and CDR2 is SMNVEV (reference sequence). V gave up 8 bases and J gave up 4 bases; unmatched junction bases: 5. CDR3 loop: CASGDRAATEAFF. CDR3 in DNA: TGTGCCAGCGGGGACAGGGCAGCCACTGAAGCTTTCTTT.

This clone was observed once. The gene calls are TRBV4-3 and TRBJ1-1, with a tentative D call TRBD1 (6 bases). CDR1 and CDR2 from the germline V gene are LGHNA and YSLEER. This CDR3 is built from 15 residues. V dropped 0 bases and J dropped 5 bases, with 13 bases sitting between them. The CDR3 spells CASSQDHGGRTEAFF. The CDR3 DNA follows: TGCGCCAGCAGCCAAGATCATGGGGGCCGGACTGAAGCTTTCTTT.

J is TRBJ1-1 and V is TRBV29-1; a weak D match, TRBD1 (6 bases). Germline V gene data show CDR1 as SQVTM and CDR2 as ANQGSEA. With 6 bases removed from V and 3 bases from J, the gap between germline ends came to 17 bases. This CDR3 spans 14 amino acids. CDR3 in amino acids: CSVVKDRGYTEAFF. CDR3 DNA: TGCAGCGTCGTAAAGGACAGAGGATACACTGAAGCTTTCTTT. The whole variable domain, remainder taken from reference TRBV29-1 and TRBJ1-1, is SAVISQKPSRDICQRGTSLTIQCQVDSQVTMMFWYRQQPGQSLTLIATANQGSEATYESGFVIDKFPISRPNLTFSTLTVSNMSPEDSSIYLCSVVKDRGYTEAFFGQGTRLTVV.

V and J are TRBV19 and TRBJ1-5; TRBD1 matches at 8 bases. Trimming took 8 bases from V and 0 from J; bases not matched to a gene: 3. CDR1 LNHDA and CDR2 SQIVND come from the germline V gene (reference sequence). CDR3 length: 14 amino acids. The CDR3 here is CASGTGYSNQPQHF. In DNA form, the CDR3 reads TGTGCCAGTGGGACAGGCTATAGCAATCAGCCCCAGCATTTT. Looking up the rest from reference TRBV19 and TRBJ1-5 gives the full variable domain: DGGITQSPKYLFRKEGQNVTLSCEQNLNHDAMYWYRQDPGQGLRLIYYSQIVNDFQKGDIAEGYSVSREKKESFPLTVTSAQKNPTAFYLCASGTGYSNQPQHFGDGTRLSIL.